This TCR beta chain is from a study of T-cell reconstitution after alpha-beta-depleted transplantation in children. Preparing the TCRbeta library involved the use of unique molecular identifiers. TCRdb re-analysed the PCR reads in MiXCR, keeping a single row per CDR3 protein. The sample consists of around 200,000 distinct CDR3 sequences, roughly a tenth of them appearing once. At least ten counts were recorded for this clonotype. Its antigen is currently unknown. Study-level points and caveats: It was reported that alpha-beta T cells came from several hundred expanded graft clones (about two months after transplant).

CDR1 is SGHRS, CDR2 YFSETQ, per germline. The CDR3 contains 16 residues. Unmatched junction bases numbered 5, after V lost 0 bases and J lost 6 bases. This specimen consisted of PBMCs, obtained before TCRalphabeta/CD19-depleted stem cell transplant. The chain couples TRBV5-1 to TRBJ2-3; TRBD2 aligns across 12 bases. The receptor's source is a child younger than two with acute myeloid leukemia, due to receive a stem cell transplant. In nucleotides, the CDR3 is TGCGCCAGCAGCTTGGAACTAGCGGGGGGAGACGATACGCAGTATTTT. Its protein product is CASSLELAGGDDTQYF.